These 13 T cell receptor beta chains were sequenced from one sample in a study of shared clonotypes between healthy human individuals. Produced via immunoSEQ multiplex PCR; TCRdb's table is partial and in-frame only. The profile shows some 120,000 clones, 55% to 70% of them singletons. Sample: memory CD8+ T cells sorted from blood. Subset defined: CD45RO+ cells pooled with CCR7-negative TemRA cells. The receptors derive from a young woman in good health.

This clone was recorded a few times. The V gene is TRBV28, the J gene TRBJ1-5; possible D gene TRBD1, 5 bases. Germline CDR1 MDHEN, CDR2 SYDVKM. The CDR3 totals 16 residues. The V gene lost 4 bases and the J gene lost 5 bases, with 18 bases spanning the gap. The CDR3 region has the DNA TGTGCCAGCAGTTCTAACTTAGTCGACAGAGATCAGCCCCAGCATTTT. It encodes CASSSNLVDRDQPQHF.

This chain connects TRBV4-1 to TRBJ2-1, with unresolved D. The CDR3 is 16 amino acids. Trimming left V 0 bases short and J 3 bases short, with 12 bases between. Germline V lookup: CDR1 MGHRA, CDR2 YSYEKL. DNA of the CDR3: TGCGCCAGCAGCCAAGAGGTGAGCGCGCTCTACAATGAGCAGTTCTTC. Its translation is CASSQEVSALYNEQFF.

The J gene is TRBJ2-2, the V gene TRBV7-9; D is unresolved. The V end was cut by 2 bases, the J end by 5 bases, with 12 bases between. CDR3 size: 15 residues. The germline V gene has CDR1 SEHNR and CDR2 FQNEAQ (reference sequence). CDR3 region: CASSLLSGLTGELFF. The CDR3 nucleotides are TGTGCCAGCAGCTTACTTTCCGGGTTGACCGGGGAGCTGTTTTTT.

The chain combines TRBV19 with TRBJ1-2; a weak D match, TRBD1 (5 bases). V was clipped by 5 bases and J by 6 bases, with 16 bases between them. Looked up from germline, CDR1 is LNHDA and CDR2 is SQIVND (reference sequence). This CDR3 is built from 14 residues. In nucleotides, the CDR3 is TGTGCCAGTAGTTCCCAGGGTCGGGGGAATGGCTACACCTTC. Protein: CASSSQGRGNGYTF.

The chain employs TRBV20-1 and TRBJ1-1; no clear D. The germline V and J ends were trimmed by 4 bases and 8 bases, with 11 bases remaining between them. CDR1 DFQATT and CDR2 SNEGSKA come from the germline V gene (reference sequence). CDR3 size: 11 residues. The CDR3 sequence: CSATREVEAFF. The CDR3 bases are TGCAGTGCTACCCGGGAGGTGGAAGCTTTCTTT.

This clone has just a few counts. The CDR3 nucleotides are TGTGCCAGCAGTTTATACCCTCCCCACAGAAACAATCAGCCCCAGCATTTT. This gives the protein CASSLYPPHRNNQPQHF. V usage is TRBV27 and J usage is TRBJ1-5, with unresolved D. Germline V CDR1 and CDR2: MNHEY, SMNVEV (reference sequence). Trimming took off 1 base at V and 3 bases at J, with 16 bases between the two ends. The CDR3 is 17 residues long.

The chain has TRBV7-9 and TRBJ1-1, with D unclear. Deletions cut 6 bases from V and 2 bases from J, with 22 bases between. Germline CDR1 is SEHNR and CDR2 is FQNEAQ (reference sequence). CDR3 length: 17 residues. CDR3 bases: TGTGCCAGCAGATTCTCCGGTCTCAAAAGACGAAACACTGAAGCTTTCTTT. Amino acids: CASRFSGLKRRNTEAFF. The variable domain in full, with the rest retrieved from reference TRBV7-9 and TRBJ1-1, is DTGVSQNPRHKITKRGQNVTFRCDPISEHNRLYWYRQTLGQGPEFLTYFQNEAQLEKSRLLSDRFSAERPKGSFSTLEIQRTEQGDSAMYLCASRFSGLKRRNTEAFFGQGTRLTVV.

The CDR3 is CASSFLAGADTQYF. The CDR3 DNA follows: TGCGCCAGCAGCTTCCTAGCGGGAGCAGATACGCAGTATTTT. V usage is TRBV5-1 and J usage is TRBJ2-3, with TRBD2 matching 10 bases. The CDR3 extends over 14 amino acids. In germline, CDR1 is SGHRS, CDR2 YFSETQ. The J segment lost 4 bases and the V segment lost 2 bases, leaving 1 base of the junction unmatched.

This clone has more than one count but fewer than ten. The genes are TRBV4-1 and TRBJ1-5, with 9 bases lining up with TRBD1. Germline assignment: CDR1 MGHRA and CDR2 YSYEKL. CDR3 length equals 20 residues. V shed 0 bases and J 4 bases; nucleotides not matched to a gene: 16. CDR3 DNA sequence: TGCGCCAGCAGCCAAGATCCGAGACAGGGGGTGTTAGCGAGAAATCAGCCCCAGCATTTT. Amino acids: CASSQDPRQGVLARNQPQHF.

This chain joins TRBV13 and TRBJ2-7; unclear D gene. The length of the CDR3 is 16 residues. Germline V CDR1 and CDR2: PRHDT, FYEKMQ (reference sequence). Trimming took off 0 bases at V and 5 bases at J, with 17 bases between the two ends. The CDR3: CASSLGPESYRHEQYF. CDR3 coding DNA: TGTGCCAGCAGCTTAGGCCCCGAGTCCTACCGCCACGAGCAGTACTTC.

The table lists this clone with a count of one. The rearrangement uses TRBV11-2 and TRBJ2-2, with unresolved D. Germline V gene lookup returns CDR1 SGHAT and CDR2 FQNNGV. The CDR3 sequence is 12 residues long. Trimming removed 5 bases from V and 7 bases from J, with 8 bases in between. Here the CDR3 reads CASSPRSGELFF. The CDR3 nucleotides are TGTGCCAGCAGCCCAAGGAGCGGGGAGCTGTTTTTT.

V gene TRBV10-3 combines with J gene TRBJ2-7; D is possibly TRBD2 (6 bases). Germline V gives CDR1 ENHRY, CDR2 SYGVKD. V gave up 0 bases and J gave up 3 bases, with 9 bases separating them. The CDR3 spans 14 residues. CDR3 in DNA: TGTGCCATCAGTGAGTCGACGGACTACTACGAGCAGTACTTC. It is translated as CAISESTDYYEQYF.

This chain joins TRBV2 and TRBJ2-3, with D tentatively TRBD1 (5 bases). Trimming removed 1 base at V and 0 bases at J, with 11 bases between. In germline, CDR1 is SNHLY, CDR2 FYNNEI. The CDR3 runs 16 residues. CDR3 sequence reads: CASSEVQAFSTDTQYF. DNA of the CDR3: TGTGCCAGCAGTGAAGTACAGGCCTTTAGCACAGATACGCAGTATTTT.